This T cell receptor beta chain was documented in a study of T cells in tuberculosis. The study's findings and limits: Classification accuracy was 87% (AUROC 0.8 to 0.9) with the GMM-specific repertoire. Smaller alpha distances in active tuberculosis partly reflected shorter CDR3-alpha lengths.

Germline CDR1 SGHRS, CDR2 YFSETQ. With 0 bases removed from V and 4 bases from J, the gap between germline ends came to 7 bases. The CDR3 length is 14 residues. A word on this clone: Its antigen is not known.

Adolescents were screened for latent TB by skin test and IGRA. Using immunoSEQ multiplex PCR, the repertoire was profiled, and TCRdb retains in-frame clones only, with some absent. Here the sample spans 20,000 to 25,000 clones, around nine tenths being singletons. This chain links TRBV5-1 with TRBJ2-2, with no clear D. The source is a donor aged 10-29 years with latent tuberculosis or without tuberculosis infection. Some clones in this sample may be carry-over from other donors' samples. The specimen was PBMCs. The CDR3 protein is CASSLAGATGELFF. The CDR3 region has the DNA TGCGCCAGCAGCTTGGCCGGAGCCACCGGGGAGCTGTTTTTT.